This T cell receptor (beta chain) is from a study of CD8+CD57+ T cells in acquired aplastic anemia. Study summary: Sorting CD4+ and CD8+ cells gave DNA averaging approximately 2.9 ug.

Sequenced patients had shown CD8+CD57+ cell expansion by flow cytometry. Genomic DNA acted as the template from which TCR beta VDJ combination and CDR3 sequence profiling were carried out. Using its own MiXCR run on the reads, TCRdb lists one record per CDR3 protein. The profile shows a few hundred thousand distinct CDR3 sequences, around 30% of them singletons. Germline V gene sequence: CDR1 KGHDR, CDR2 SFDVKD. This CDR3 is built from 13 residues. V shed 6 bases, J shed 4 bases, and the junction held 4 bases outside the gene matches. The rearrangement uses TRBV24-1 and TRBJ1-1; 7 positions agree with TRBD1. The specimen sequenced was sorted CD4+, CD8+, or CD8+CD57+ T cells (not recorded which) from PBMCs. This receptor was identified in a human donor with aplastic anemia. The CDR3 loop reads CATSRDSLTEAFF. Here the CDR3 DNA reads TGTGCCACCAGTCGGGACAGTCTCACTGAAGCTTTCTTT.